These 32 T cell receptor beta chains came from one sample sequenced in a study of T cells in Graves' hyperthyroidism and ophthalmopathy. The source material, RNA transcripts, was used to amplify TCR beta CDR3 regions. A set of HTBI primers served as the primers for a first-round RT-PCR of the TCR CDR3. TCRdb processed the multiplex PCR reads anew with MiXCR; each CDR3 protein has one entry. The sample lists hundreds of thousands of distinct CDR3 sequences, about 14% occurring once. The sample was blood. The receptors stem from a woman aged 18-29 years with Graves' hyperthyroidism.

This clonotype was recorded at least ten times. The chain recombines TRBV15 with TRBJ1-2; D is unresolved. The CDR3 runs to 14 residues. Germline CDR1 LNHNV, CDR2 YYDKDF (reference sequence). The V end lost 2 bases, the J end lost 6 bases, and 13 bases lay between the germline ends. CDR3 nucleotides: TGTGCCACCAGCAGACGCAGGCCTCTGAATGGCTACACCTTC. Protein product: CATSRRRPLNGYTF. Full variable domain (rest looked up from reference TRBV15 and TRBJ1-2): DAMVIQNPRYQVTQFGKPVTLSCSQTLNHNVMYWYQQKSSQAPKLLFHYYDKDFNNEADTPDNFQSRRPNTSFCFLDIRSPGLGDTAMYLCATSRRRPLNGYTFGSGTRLTVV.

This clonotype showed up many times. The rearrangement uses TRBV3-1 and TRBJ1-4; D is undetermined. Germline lookup yields CDR1 LGHDT and CDR2 YNNKEL (reference sequence). V lost 1 base and J lost 8, with 8 bases in between. This CDR3 has 13 amino acids. The CDR3 here is CASSQGIGEKLFF. The CDR3 nucleotides are TGTGCCAGCAGCCAAGGGATCGGCGAAAAACTGTTTTTT.

This clonotype was found many times. CDR3 DNA sequence: TGTGCCAGCAGTCGGAACAGGGGCTCGAACACTGAAGCTTTCTTT. Translation gives CASSRNRGSNTEAFF. J is TRBJ1-1 and V is TRBV12-3 or TRBV12-4, with TRBD1 identical over 7 bases. Trimming removed 5 bases from V and 1 base from J; junction bases left unmatched: 7. This CDR3 region has 15 residues.

The rearrangement uses TRBV6-1 and TRBJ1-1, with D uncertain. V dropped 5 bases and J dropped 2 bases, with 15 bases sitting between them. Germline CDR1 is MNHNS and CDR2 is SASEGT. This CDR3 contains 15 residues. Here the CDR3 reads CASSRRNFRNTEAFF. The CDR3 nucleotides are TGTGCCAGCAGTCGACGGAATTTCCGCAACACTGAAGCTTTCTTT.

This clonotype was seen a handful of times. This rearrangement joins TRBV2 to TRBJ2-1; the match to TRBD1 covers 10 bases. The CDR3 runs to 14 residues. Germline CDR1 is SNHLY and CDR2 is FYNNEI. The J segment lost 6 bases and the V segment lost 4 bases, leaving 3 bases of the junction unmatched. CDR3 sequence: CASSGQGAGNEQFF. The DNA for the CDR3 is TGTGCCAGCAGTGGACAGGGGGCAGGCAATGAGCAGTTCTTC.

This clonotype was found many times. This chain uses TRBV2 with TRBJ1-1, with D possibly matching TRBD1 (5 bases). Trimming removed 4 bases from V and 6 bases from J, with 18 bases in between. Per the germline V gene, CDR1 is SNHLY and CDR2 is FYNNEI. The CDR3 contains 15 residues. CDR3 in amino acids: CASSVERGRESEAFF. The CDR3 DNA sequence: TGTGCCAGCAGTGTAGAAAGGGGACGTGAATCTGAAGCTTTCTTT. The whole variable domain, filled in from reference TRBV2 and TRBJ1-1, reads EPEVTQTPSHQVTQMGQEVILRCVPISNHLYFYWYRQILGQKVEFLVSFYNNEISEKSEIFDDQFSVERPDGSNFTLKIRSTKLEDSAMYFCASSVERGRESEAFFGQGTRLTVV.

The chain couples TRBV11-2 to TRBJ2-2; no firm D call. Germline V gene lookup returns CDR1 SGHAT and CDR2 FQNNGV. This CDR3 comprises 14 residues. The V end lost 6 bases, the J end lost 4 bases, and 12 bases lay between the germline ends. CDR3 nucleotides: TGTGCCAGCAGATATCCCGGGCGCACCGGGGAGCTGTTTTTT. It is translated as CASRYPGRTGELFF.

The chain couples TRBV27 to TRBJ2-2; 10 bases align to TRBD2. The V gene end was trimmed by 5 bases and the J gene end by 7 bases; junction bases not matched to a gene: 13. Germline V gene sequence: CDR1 MNHEY, CDR2 SMNVEV (reference sequence). This CDR3 is 17 amino acids long. As DNA, the CDR3 is TGTGCCAGCAGTCCCCAAGCGGGAGGGTATGAGCACGGGGAGCTGTTTTTT. Protein product: CASSPQAGGYEHGELFF.

This chain uses TRBV5-1 with TRBJ2-7; the match to TRBD1 covers 7 bases. The length of the CDR3 is 17 residues. From germline, CDR1 is SGHRS and CDR2 YFSETQ. V was pared by 6 bases and J by 0 bases, with 15 bases of the junction left unmatched. CDR3 loop: CASTVKPAGTASYEQYF. The CDR3 bases are TGCGCCAGCACTGTAAAACCCGCCGGGACAGCCTCCTACGAGCAGTACTTC. The variable domain in full, with the rest retrieved from reference TRBV5-1 and TRBJ2-7, is KAGVTQTPRYLIKTRGQQVTLSCSPISGHRSVSWYQQTPGQGLQFLFEYFSETQRNKGNFPGRFSGRQFSNSRSEMNVSTLELGDSALYLCASTVKPAGTASYEQYFGPGTRLTVT.

The sample holds many counts of this clonotype. This chain uses TRBV7-3 with TRBJ1-1; perhaps TRBD1 as D (5 bases). CDR1 is SGHTA and CDR2 is FQGTGA in the germline V gene. The CDR3 consists of 16 residues. The ends were cut back, 5 bases at V and 1 base at J, with 17 bases in the middle. Written as DNA, the CDR3 is TGTGCCAGCAGCGCCATTCCGGGACTCAAGAACACTGAAGCTTTCTTT. It specifies CASSAIPGLKNTEAFF.

This clonotype was recorded at least ten times. The chain employs TRBV20-1 and TRBJ2-7; 7 bases agree with TRBD2. Germline lookup yields CDR1 DFQATT and CDR2 SNEGSKA (reference sequence). V trimming: 5 bases; J trimming: 0 bases; junction bases outside the gene matches: 13. The CDR3 is 16 amino acids. As DNA, the CDR3 is TGCAGTGCTCGATCCCGGACTAGTTGGAGCTCCTACGAGCAGTACTTC. Protein sequence: CSARSRTSWSSYEQYF.

This clonotype was picked up a small number of times. V usage is TRBV6-2 or TRBV6-3 and J usage is TRBJ1-1, with D unclear. CDR3 length: 13 residues. The V end was cut by 4 bases, the J end by 0 bases, with 6 bases between. Germline V lookup: CDR1 MNHEY, CDR2 SVGEGT. The CDR3 protein is CASSWSMNTEAFF. CDR3 in DNA: TGTGCCAGCAGTTGGTCCATGAACACTGAAGCTTTCTTT.

This clonotype was seen ten or more times. The chain couples TRBV30 to TRBJ2-5; unclear D gene. Trimming stripped 5 bases from V and 2 bases from J, with 9 bases between. The CDR3 is made up of 12 amino acids. Germline V CDR1 and CDR2: GTSNPN, SVGIG (reference sequence). CDR3 DNA: TGTGCCTGGGAGGCCCTACAAGAGACCCAGTACTTC. Amino acids: CAWEALQETQYF.

This clonotype appeared a few times. The chain is built from TRBV20-1 and TRBJ1-5, with D possibly being TRBD1 (6 bases). Looked up from germline, CDR1 is DFQATT and CDR2 is SNEGSKA (reference sequence). The CDR3 sequence is 15 residues long. Trimming removed 0 bases at V and 7 bases at J, with 16 bases between. The DNA of the CDR3 is TGCAGTGCTAGAGAGGCCTGGGACATCGGGCAGCCCCAGCATTTT. Its translation: CSAREAWDIGQPQHF.

This clonotype was seen ten or more times. V gene TRBV7-2 combines with J gene TRBJ2-7; 9 nucleotides align to TRBD1. The V gene end was trimmed by 4 bases and the J gene end by 6 bases; junction bases not matched to a gene: 7. Germline CDR1 SGHTA, CDR2 FQGNSA. The CDR3 is made up of 14 amino acids. CDR3 sequence (DNA): TGTGCCAGCAGCTACAGGGACAGGGTAGCCGAGCAGTACTTC. This gives the protein CASSYRDRVAEQYF.

This clonotype was recorded a few times. The chain is built from TRBV7-3 and TRBJ1-2, with D unresolved. Germline CDR1 reads SGHTA; CDR2 reads FQGTGA. V was trimmed by 2 bases and J by 3 bases, leaving 19 bases between them. This CDR3 has 17 amino acids. The CDR3 spells CASSLFPNAGVHYGYTF. CDR3 sequence (DNA): TGTGCCAGCAGCTTATTCCCTAACGCCGGGGTCCACTATGGCTACACCTTC.

This clonotype was observed a few times. V and J are TRBV20-1 and TRBJ2-1; D remains unclear. The CDR3 totals 10 residues. Trimming left V 4 bases short and J 7 bases short, with 5 bases between. Germline V gene data show CDR1 as DFQATT and CDR2 as SNEGSKA (reference sequence). CDR3 loop: CSATWNEQFF. As DNA, the CDR3 is TGCAGTGCTACATGGAATGAGCAGTTCTTC.

This sequence joins TRBV30 and TRBJ1-1; the D is unclear. Trimming removed 0 bases at V and 6 bases at J, with 8 bases between. The CDR3 runs to 12 residues. Germline CDR1 reads GTSNPN; CDR2 reads SVGIG (reference sequence). The CDR3 protein is CAWSVGGPEAFF. CDR3 DNA sequence: TGTGCCTGGAGTGTAGGCGGGCCTGAAGCTTTCTTT.

This clonotype was found many times. This sequence joins TRBV28 and TRBJ2-1, with D perhaps TRBD2 (5 bases). The V gene lost 5 bases and the J gene lost 2 bases, with 13 bases spanning the gap. This CDR3 has 15 amino acids. Germline V gene sequence: CDR1 MDHEN, CDR2 SYDVKM. The CDR3 DNA reads as TGTGCCAGCAGTACTTGGCGGCGGGCCTACAATGAGCAGTTCTTC. This sequence encodes CASSTWRRAYNEQFF.

This clonotype has ten or more counts. The chain employs TRBV15 and TRBJ1-1; D not resolved. CDR1 is LNHNV and CDR2 is YYDKDF in the germline V gene (reference sequence). The CDR3 contains 17 residues. V was pared by 0 bases and J by 0 bases, with 14 bases between. CDR3: CATSRDIQRFMNTEAFF. The CDR3 DNA follows: TGTGCCACCAGCAGAGATATCCAGCGATTCATGAACACTGAAGCTTTCTTT.

In its sample, this clonotype was seen many times. This chain connects TRBV28 to TRBJ2-1; D is ambiguous. The CDR3 contains 13 residues. Germline CDR1 is MDHEN and CDR2 is SYDVKM. Trimming left V 3 bases short and J 9 bases short, with 12 bases between. The CDR3 DNA follows: TGTGCCAGCAGTTTGGGTTCTCTGGTTGAGCAGTTCTTC. Translating it yields CASSLGSLVEQFF.

A note on this clonotype: A read error may produce the germline difference seen at one junction end. The V and J genes are TRBV9 and TRBJ2-7; a weak D match, TRBD2 (5 bases). In germline, CDR1 is SGDLS, CDR2 YYNGEE. CDR3 size: 15 residues. The CDR3 reads CASSVGGAASYEQCF. Here the CDR3 DNA reads TGTGCCAGCAGCGTAGGAGGAGCGGCCTCCTACGAGCAGTGCTTC.

This clonotype was detected a few times. V gene TRBV20-1 combines with J gene TRBJ2-3; D is unresolved. The germline V and J ends were trimmed by 0 bases and 2 bases, with 12 bases remaining between them. Germline V gene data show CDR1 as DFQATT and CDR2 as SNEGSKA (reference sequence). This CDR3 has 15 amino acids. CDR3 residues: CSARDGELTTDTQYF. CDR3 DNA sequence: TGCAGTGCTAGAGATGGAGAACTCACCACAGATACGCAGTATTTT.

The chain links TRBV7-9 to TRBJ2-7; 9 bases match TRBD2. Trimming removed 0 bases from V and 2 bases from J; junction bases left unmatched: 8. The germline CDR1 and CDR2 sequences are SEHNR and FQNEAQ (reference sequence). CDR3 length: 17 amino acids. The DNA of the CDR3 is TGTGCCAGCAGCTTAGCGCTCGCGCTAGCGGGAACCTACGAGCAGTACTTC. Translated, it gives CASSLALALAGTYEQYF.

This clonotype was picked up a small number of times. Its ends do not fully match the called genes, so a read error is possible. This chain connects TRBV7-7 to TRBJ2-5; the D gene is possibly TRBD2 (5 bases). Germline lookup yields CDR1 SSHAT and CDR2 FNYEAQ (reference sequence). This CDR3 has 16 residues. The CDR3 DNA reads TGTGCTAGCAGCTTATTCCCGGAGGACCCCCAAGAGACCCAGTACTTC. It specifies CASSLFPEDPQETQYF. Full variable domain (remainder filled in from reference TRBV7-7 and TRBJ2-5): GAGVSQSPRYKVTKRGQDVTLRCDPISSHATLYWYQQALGQGPEFLTYFNYEAQPDKSGLPSDRFSAERPEGSISTLTIQRTEQRDSAMYRCASSLFPEDPQETQYFGPGTRLLVL.

This clonotype was seen at least ten times. The gene calls are TRBV3-1 and TRBJ1-2; TRBD1 matches at 7 bases. Losses at the gene ends were 1 base for V and 7 bases for J; bases not matched to a gene: 9. Germline assignment: CDR1 LGHDT and CDR2 YNNKEL (reference sequence). This CDR3 spans 15 amino acids. This CDR3 is CASSQVKGDSGGYTF. The CDR3 DNA is TGTGCCAGCAGCCAAGTGAAGGGGGACAGTGGTGGCTACACCTTC. The entire variable domain, with the rest obtained from reference TRBV3-1 and TRBJ1-2, is as follows: DTAVSQTPKYLVTQMGNDKSIKCEQNLGHDTMYWYKQDSKKFLKIMFSYNNKELIINETVPNRFSPKSPDKAHLNLHINSLELGDSAVYFCASSQVKGDSGGYTFGSGTRLTVV.

The chain joins TRBV27 to TRBJ1-4; D perhaps matches TRBD1 (5 bases). Trimming pared 4 bases from V and 11 bases from J, leaving 20 bases between. The CDR3 covers 15 residues. Germline V gene data show CDR1 as MNHEY and CDR2 as SMNVEV (reference sequence). The CDR3 region has the DNA TGTGCCAGCAGTTCAAGTATCGGGGCGGTGGGGAAACTGTTTTTT. It encodes CASSSSIGAVGKLFF.

The chain joins TRBV27 to TRBJ2-1; TRBD2 matches 9 bases. With 8 bases clipped from V and 8 bases from J, the junction kept 7 bases outside the gene matches. In germline, CDR1 is MNHEY, CDR2 SMNVEV (reference sequence). The CDR3 loop spans 13 amino acids. CDR3 bases: TGTGCCAGCCGCGGGGGGGGTGGGGATGAGCAGTTCTTC. Translation gives CASRGGGGDEQFF.

This clonotype appeared a few times. V and J are TRBV19 and TRBJ2-7, with TRBD2 as a possible D gene (6 bases). V lost 7 bases to trimming and J lost 5 bases, with 15 bases between them. Germline assignment: CDR1 LNHDA and CDR2 SQIVND (reference sequence). There are 13 residues in the CDR3. CDR3 in amino acids: CASKGLAWHEQYF. CDR3 DNA: TGTGCCAGTAAGGGACTCGCATGGCACGAGCAGTACTTC. The full variable domain, rest sourced from reference TRBV19 and TRBJ2-7, is DGGITQSPKYLFRKEGQNVTLSCEQNLNHDAMYWYRQDPGQGLRLIYYSQIVNDFQKGDIAEGYSVSREKKESFPLTVTSAQKNPTAFYLCASKGLAWHEQYFGPGTRLTVT.

In its sample, this clonotype was seen many times. The chain recombines TRBV3-1 with TRBJ2-4, with a possible D match to TRBD1 (5 bases). Germline loops: CDR1 LGHDT, CDR2 YNNKEL (reference sequence). The CDR3 runs to 15 residues. The V end lost 3 bases, the J end lost 0 bases, and 9 bases lay between the germline ends. In DNA, the CDR3 is TGTGCCAGCAGCCAGACAGCACTAGCCAAAAACATTCAGTACTTC. The encoded protein is CASSQTALAKNIQYF.

The chain employs TRBV9 and TRBJ2-7; 10 bases map to TRBD2. Germline CDR1 SGDLS, CDR2 YYNGEE. This CDR3 comprises 13 residues. Trimming removed 0 bases from V and 7 bases from J; junction bases left unmatched: 1. The CDR3 region is CASSVELAGEQYF. Here the CDR3 DNA reads TGTGCCAGCAGCGTAGAACTAGCGGGGGAGCAGTACTTC.

This clonotype was counted many times. The chain recombines TRBV11-2 with TRBJ2-7; weak D call: TRBD2 (6 bases). The CDR3 loop spans 14 amino acids. V shed 2 bases and J shed 2 bases, with 10 bases lying between them. CDR1 SGHAT and CDR2 FQNNGV come from the germline V gene. DNA of the CDR3: TGTGCCAGCAGCTTAATCCGGGGGACCTACGAGCAGTACTTC. It yields the protein CASSLIRGTYEQYF.